The rows below give T cell receptor beta chains drawn from one sample of a study of T cells after yellow fever vaccination. One entry per CDR3 protein results from TCRdb running MiXCR on the 5' RACE reads. Of 25,000 to 30,000 distinct CDR3 sequences listed, approximately 6.5% were seen once; the top ten hold approximately 25%. Sequencing used PBMCs, either bulk or a sorted T-cell subset (CD4+, CD8+, memory, or dextramer-sorted; not recorded which), obtained on the day of the yellow fever booster vaccination. These receptors were taken from a man in his thirties or forties who received the YFV17D yellow fever vaccine. CDR3s include the opening cysteine and the closing phenylalanine or tryptophan. The D gene is left open where the match is weak. Clone size is given for some rows only: seen once, a few or many times, or a class if the clone is expanded.

-	TRBV20-1	TRBJ1-5	many	TGCAGTGCCCAGGGGCTACGGAATCAGCCCCAGCATTTT	CSAQGLRNQPQHF
-	TRBV6-6	TRBJ1-6	few	TGTGCCAGCACCGAGACCCAGACTTCACCCCTCCACTTT	CASTETQTSPLHF
-	TRBV29-1	TRBJ2-6	-	TGCAGCGCCGACACAGGGAGTGGGGCCAACGTCCTGACTTTC	CSADTGSGANVLTF
-	TRBV7-9	TRBJ2-2	many	TGTGCCAGCAGCTTCCTTAACACCGGGGAGCTGTTTTTT	CASSFLNTGELFF
TRBD1	TRBV20-1	TRBJ1-6	many	TGCAGTGCTTACCCGGGACAGGGGGACTCACCCCTCCACTTT	CSAYPGQGDSPLHF
-	TRBV7-8	TRBJ2-1	few	TGTGCCAGCAGCTTTACAGGGAAGCATGAGCAGTTCTTC	CASSFTGKHEQFF
-	TRBV11-2	TRBJ2-2	many	TGTGCCAGCAAGCCAACTCCAATGAACACCGGGGAGCTGTTTTTT	CASKPTPMNTGELFF
-	TRBV6-1	TRBJ2-2	many	TGTGCCAGCACGGGCGGAGGGAGCACCGGGGAGCTGTTTTTT	CASTGGGSTGELFF
-	TRBV4-1	TRBJ2-3	many	TGCGCCAGCAGCCGGTCTTCAGATACGCAGTATTTT	CASSRSSDTQYF
-	TRBV12-3/TRBV12-4	TRBJ1-6	-	TGTGCCAGCAGTTTAGGGGGGGCGCCTGATTCACCCCTCCACTTT	CASSLGGAPDSPLHF
-	TRBV4-2	TRBJ2-2	medium-sized	TGTGCCAGCAGCAAGACTCCTGTGGCCGGGGAGCTGTTTTTT	CASSKTPVAGELFF
-	TRBV5-1	TRBJ2-3	many	TGCGCCAGCAGCACTATAGCGAGCACAGATACGCAGTATTTT	CASSTIASTDTQYF
-	TRBV7-3	TRBJ2-5	many	TGTGCCAGCAGCTTAGTGGGACAGACCCAGTACTTC	CASSLVGQTQYF
-	TRBV30	TRBJ2-1	-	TGTGCCTGGAGTTCGACTAGTGCGCAAGAGCATTTCTTC	CAWSSTSAQEHFF
TRBD2	TRBV11-1	TRBJ2-4	many	TGTGCCAGCAGCTTGGCGGTGAGGTCAGCGGGAGCTTTGGACATTCAGTACTTC	CASSLAVRSAGALDIQYF
TRBD1	TRBV24-1	TRBJ2-5	many	TGTGCCGTACAGGGGGACCTGGAGACCCAGTACTTC	CAVQGDLETQYF
-	TRBV27	TRBJ2-1	-	TGTGCCAGCAGTCAAAATGGGGGCAGGGGGGGCATGGAGCAGTTCTTC	CASSQNGGRGGMEQFF
-	TRBV6-1	TRBJ2-3	-	TGTGCCAGCAGCTCCGGACAGATTCCGGATACGCACTATTTT	CASSSGQIPDTHYF
TRBD2	TRBV25-1	TRBJ2-1	many	TGTGCCAGCAGTGCGGGACTAGCGGCCTTGGGCGATGAGCAGTTCTTC	CASSAGLAALGDEQFF
-	TRBV5-1	TRBJ2-6	many	TGCGCCAGCCGGGAGAACTCTGGGGCCAACGTCCTGACTTTC	CASRENSGANVLTF
TRBD2	TRBV20-1	TRBJ2-1	few	TGCAGTGCTAGAGTCGGACTAGCGGGAATCACAAACTCCTACAATGAGCAGTTCTTC	CSARVGLAGITNSYNEQFF
-	TRBV5-6	TRBJ2-1	-	TGTGCCAGCAGCTTACAGGTCAATGAGCAGTTCTTC	CASSLQVNEQFF
-	TRBV5-6	TRBJ2-1	-	TGTGCCAGCAGCCTTCCTACAGGTGGTGAGCAGTTCTTC	CASSLPTGGEQFF
TRBD2	TRBV5-1	TRBJ2-7	-	TGCGCCAGCAGCCTGTATAGAGCTAGCGGGAGAGACGAGCAGTACTTC	CASSLYRASGRDEQYF
-	TRBV2	TRBJ2-7	-	TGTGCCAGCAGTGAAATGCTCTCAGTGGGTAGGTCCTACGAGCAGTACTTC	CASSEMLSVGRSYEQYF
-	TRBV19	TRBJ2-5	-	TGTGCCAGTAGTACCTCAGTGTACGCGGAGACCCAGTACTTC	CASSTSVYAETQYF
-	TRBV29-1	TRBJ2-3	-	TGCAGCGTGCGCGGAGCGGGTAGCACAGATACGCAGTATTTT	CSVRGAGSTDTQYF
TRBD1	TRBV5-8	TRBJ2-7	few	TGTGCCAGCAGCTCCGAGACAGGGGGATCCTACGAGCAGTACTTC	CASSSETGGSYEQYF
-	TRBV12-5	TRBJ2-5	many	TGTGCTAGCCAGGGCTACGAGACCCAGTACTTC	CASQGYETQYF
TRBD1	TRBV20-1	TRBJ2-7	many	TGCAGTGCTAGAGTTCTAGGACAGGGGTGGGTAGGCTACGAGCAGTACTTC	CSARVLGQGWVGYEQYF
TRBD1	TRBV3-1	TRBJ1-1	many	TGTGCCTCCACGGGTTTATCGGGACAGGGGAACACTGAAGCTTTCTTT	CASTGLSGQGNTEAFF
TRBD1	TRBV20-1	TRBJ2-1	many	TGCAGTGCTAGAGATACCGGGACAGGGCTTTCCAATGAGCAGTTCTTC	CSARDTGTGLSNEQFF
-	TRBV3-1	TRBJ1-4	many	TGTGCCAGCAGCCAGGGGGCTTGGGAAAAACTGTTTTTT	CASSQGAWEKLFF
TRBD2	TRBV4-2	TRBJ2-3	few	TGTGCCAGCAGCCAAGGTTCGACTAGCGGGGGGGGAGATACGCAGTATTTT	CASSQGSTSGGGDTQYF
-	TRBV7-7	TRBJ2-5	many	TGTGCCAGCAGCTTAGATGTCGGCCAAGAGACCCAGTACTTC	CASSLDVGQETQYF
TRBD2	TRBV18	TRBJ2-1	few	TGTGCCAGCTCACCACCCCTCGGGAGGTTGAAGTTCTTC	CASSPPLGRLKFF
-	TRBV7-3	TRBJ1-6	many	TGTGCCAGCAGCTTAGCCCCTAAGAATTCACCCCTCCACTTT	CASSLAPKNSPLHF
-	TRBV27	TRBJ2-5	many	TGTGCCAGCAGTCTCACAGGGTACCAAGAGACCCAGTACTTC	CASSLTGYQETQYF
TRBD2	TRBV7-6	TRBJ2-1	few	TGTGCCAGCTCTAGCGGGTACTACAATGAGCAGTTCTTC	CASSSGYYNEQFF
-	TRBV29-1	TRBJ1-2	many	TGCAGCGTTTGGGGGACGGTCTATGGCTACACCTTC	CSVWGTVYGYTF
-	TRBV7-2	TRBJ2-5	many	TGTGCCAGCAGCTTCTTAGAGACCCAGTACTTC	CASSFLETQYF
TRBD2	TRBV20-1	TRBJ2-3	few	TGCTGTGCTAGAGGGGGAGCGGGAGGGAGCACAGATACGCAGTATTTT	CCARGGAGGSTDTQYF
TRBD2	TRBV2	TRBJ2-1	few	TGTGCCTTCTGTTTTCGGTCTTCTAGCGGGAGTCTCCACAATGAGCAGTTCTTC	CAFCFRSSSGSLHNEQFF
TRBD1	TRBV28	TRBJ1-5	many	TGTGCCAGCAGGAATCCTGGACAGGGAAGCAATCAGCCCCAGCATTTT	CASRNPGQGSNQPQHF
-	TRBV15	TRBJ1-1	-	TGTGCCACCAGCAGGGGAAGATGGGGGAACACTGAAGCTTTCTTT	CATSRGRWGNTEAFF
-	TRBV30	TRBJ1-1	-	TGTGCCTGGAGTGTTCAAAATGAAGCTTTCTTT	CAWSVQNEAFF
TRBD1	TRBV12-5	TRBJ2-1	many	TGTGCTAGTGCCGTAACCCGGGACAGCTGGTCCGGGCAGTTCTTC	CASAVTRDSWSGQFF
TRBD2	TRBV7-8	TRBJ2-3	-	TGTGCCAGCAGCCGTCAGGGGACTAGGGTGCAGTATTTT	CASSRQGTRVQYF
-	TRBV4-3	TRBJ2-4	-	TGCGCCATCAGCCACTCCTGGGGTTTAGCCAAAAACATTCAGTACTTC	CAISHSWGLAKNIQYF
TRBD2	TRBV6-1	TRBJ2-2	-	TGTGCCAGCAGTGACGGGAGGGCCACCGGGGAGCTGTTTTTT	CASSDGRATGELFF
-	TRBV4-2	TRBJ1-6	-	TGTGCCAGCAGCCAAGACTCACAGGCTAATTCACCCCTCCACTTT	CASSQDSQANSPLHF
TRBD2	TRBV12-3/TRBV12-4	TRBJ2-3	many	TGTGCCAGCAGCACCGGCTCGGGCGGGAGAAGGACAGATACGCAGTATTTT	CASSTGSGGRRTDTQYF
TRBD2	TRBV29-1	TRBJ2-5	-	TGCAGCGTTACCGGGACGGGGGGGAACCAGTACTTC	CSVTGTGGNQYF
-	TRBV6-1	TRBJ1-6	many	TGTGCCAGCAGTGAAGGGGGGGGGCCCTCTTCGGCCCTCCACTTT	CASSEGGGPSSALHF